The 10 T cell receptor beta chains listed next were all sequenced from one sample in a study of cytomegalovirus exposure and HLA in healthy donors. Both 60 Vbeta primers and 13 Jbeta primers went into the PCR. Clones were read by immunoSEQ multiplex PCR, and TCRdb kept only the in-frame ones, dropping some. The table shows about 140,000 clones, with about three quarters occurring only once. The source material was PBMCs. The receptors derive from a man aged 35-49 years in good health and CMV-seronegative.

Concerning this clone: The CDR3 ends on some other residue instead of the conserved phenylalanine or tryptophan, so this is likely a read error. The gene calls are TRBV9 and TRBJ1-2; 7 nucleotides agree with TRBD1. Germline lookup yields CDR1 SGDLS and CDR2 YYNGEE. The CDR3 contains 13 residues. Trimming at V came to 3 bases and at J to 5 bases, leaving 4 bases not matched to a gene. CDR3 bases: TGTGCCAGCAGCGACCCGACAGGGTATGGCTACACCCTC. The encoded protein is CASSDPTGYGYTL.

The table lists this clone with a count of one. CDR3 protein: CASSYGTVGVSGANVLTF. In DNA form, the CDR3 reads TGTGCCAGCAGCTACGGGACAGTGGGAGTCTCTGGGGCCAACGTCCTGACTTTC. The chain carries TRBV9 and TRBJ2-6; 7 bases are shared with TRBD1. Germline assignment: CDR1 SGDLS and CDR2 YYNGEE. This CDR3 comprises 18 residues. Trimming at V came to 4 bases and at J to 0 bases, leaving 10 bases not matched to a gene.

The chain couples TRBV19 to TRBJ1-1; the match to TRBD1 covers 7 bases. The CDR3 is 14 residues long. Per germline, CDR1 LNHDA and CDR2 SQIVND (reference sequence). V trimming: 5 bases; J trimming: 1 base; junction bases outside the gene matches: 4. The CDR3 here is CASSFGTENTEAFF. The CDR3, as DNA: TGTGCCAGTAGTTTCGGGACAGAGAACACTGAAGCTTTCTTT.

This sequence joins TRBV4-1 and TRBJ2-2; 12 bases fit TRBD2. The CDR3 is made up of 21 amino acids. Unmatched junction bases numbered 13, after V lost 1 base and J lost 1 base. Germline V gives CDR1 MGHRA, CDR2 YSYEKL. CDR3 sequence: CASSQGSLGLAGGQNTGELFF. CDR3 nucleotide sequence: TGCGCCAGCAGCCAAGGGAGTCTTGGGCTAGCGGGAGGGCAGAACACCGGGGAGCTGTTTTTT.

The J gene is TRBJ2-5, the V gene TRBV5-6; the match to TRBD2 covers 7 bases. The CDR3 loop spans 15 amino acids. Germline V lookup: CDR1 SGHDT, CDR2 YYEEEE. V lost 0 bases and J lost 5; bases outside the gene matches: 7. The CDR3 loop is CASSLAGGVHETQYF. The CDR3 DNA reads TGTGCCAGCAGCTTGGCGGGGGGAGTCCACGAGACCCAGTACTTC.

The chain links TRBV10-1 to TRBJ2-3; D may be TRBD1 (6 bases). Germline V lookup: CDR1 WNHNN, CDR2 SYGVQD (reference sequence). The germline V and J ends were trimmed by 4 bases and 0 bases, with 8 bases remaining between them. The CDR3 is 14 residues long. This chain's CDR3 is CASSVDRSTDTQYF. The DNA of the CDR3 is TGCGCCAGCAGTGTCGACAGGAGCACAGATACGCAGTATTTT.

The sample holds a few counts of this clone. The rearrangement joins TRBV28 to TRBJ1-1, with 7 positions matching TRBD1. Trimming at V came to 5 bases and at J to 4 bases, leaving 4 bases not matched to a gene. This CDR3 comprises 13 residues. Per the germline V gene, CDR1 is MDHEN and CDR2 is SYDVKM. CDR3 region: CASSDRVATEAFF. CDR3 nucleotide sequence: TGTGCCAGCAGTGACAGGGTCGCCACTGAAGCTTTCTTT. The variable domain in full, with the rest retrieved from reference TRBV28 and TRBJ1-1, is DVKVTQSSRYLVKRTGEKVFLECVQDMDHENMFWYRQDPGLGLRLIYFSYDVKMKEKGDIPEGYSVSREKKERFSLILESASTNQTSMYLCASSDRVATEAFFGQGTRLTVV.

The CDR3, as DNA: TGTGCCATCAGTGAATCGGGGGGGTGGAACACCGGGGAGCTGTTTTTT. Translating it yields CAISESGGWNTGELFF. The V gene is TRBV10-3, the J gene TRBJ2-2; 8 positions agree with TRBD2. The germline V gene has CDR1 ENHRY and CDR2 SYGVKD. The CDR3 contains 16 residues. The V gene end was trimmed by 3 bases and the J gene end by 1 base; junction bases not matched to a gene: 4.

The rearrangement links TRBV9 to TRBJ2-7; 9 bases fit TRBD1. V dropped 4 bases and J dropped 6; count of bases not matched to a gene: 17. Germline CDR1 is SGDLS and CDR2 is YYNGEE. The CDR3 length is 17 residues. As DNA, the CDR3 is TGTGCCAGCAGCTCCTCCTCCGGGACAGGGTTGGTGGGCGAGCAGTACTTC. Translation gives CASSSSSGTGLVGEQYF.

Concerning this clone: At one end the junction does not follow the germline gene, possibly because of a read error. The rearrangement links TRBV7-9 to TRBJ2-1; TRBD1 matches 9 bases. Per the germline V gene, CDR1 is SEHNR and CDR2 is FQNEAQ (reference sequence). This CDR3 contains 15 residues. CDR3 in DNA: TGTTCCAGCAGCCTTACAGGGGGCATTGGCGATGAGCAGTTCTTC. As protein: CSSSLTGGIGDEQFF. Full variable domain (outside the CDR3, taken from reference TRBV7-9 and TRBJ2-1): DTGVSQNPRHKITKRGQNVTFRCDPISEHNRLYWYRQTLGQGPEFLTYFQNEAQLEKSRLLSDRFSAERPKGSFSTLEIQRTEQGDSAMYLCSSSLTGGIGDEQFFGPGTRLTVL.